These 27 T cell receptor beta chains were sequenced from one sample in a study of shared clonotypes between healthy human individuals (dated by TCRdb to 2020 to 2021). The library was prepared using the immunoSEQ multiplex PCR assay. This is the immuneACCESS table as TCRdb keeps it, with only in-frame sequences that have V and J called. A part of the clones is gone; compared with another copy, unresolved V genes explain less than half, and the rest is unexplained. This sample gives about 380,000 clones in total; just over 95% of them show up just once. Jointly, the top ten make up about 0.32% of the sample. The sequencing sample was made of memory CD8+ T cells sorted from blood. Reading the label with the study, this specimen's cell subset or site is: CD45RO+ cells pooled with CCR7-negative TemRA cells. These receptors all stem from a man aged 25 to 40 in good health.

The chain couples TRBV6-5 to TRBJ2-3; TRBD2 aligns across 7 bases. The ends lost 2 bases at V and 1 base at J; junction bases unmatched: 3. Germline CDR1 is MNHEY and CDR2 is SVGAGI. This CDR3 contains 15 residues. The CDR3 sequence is CASSYGGSRTDTQYF. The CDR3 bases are TGTGCCAGCAGTTACGGCGGGAGCCGCACAGATACGCAGTATTTT.

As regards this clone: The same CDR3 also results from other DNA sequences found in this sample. Here the CDR3 DNA reads TGCGCCAGCAGCCAAGATCCCGGTTCCTACGAGCAGTACTTC. Translating gives CASSQDPGSYEQYF. The chain uses TRBV4-1 and TRBJ2-7, with no clear D. V lost 0 bases and J lost 1, with 7 bases in between. This CDR3 contains 14 residues. Germline CDR1 MGHRA, CDR2 YSYEKL.

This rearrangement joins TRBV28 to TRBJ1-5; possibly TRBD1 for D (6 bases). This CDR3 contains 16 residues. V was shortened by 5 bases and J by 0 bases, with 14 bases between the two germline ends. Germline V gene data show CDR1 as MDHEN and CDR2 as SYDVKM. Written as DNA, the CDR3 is TGTGCCAGCAGTATACAGGGTACTTATAGCAATCAGCCCCAGCATTTT. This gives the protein CASSIQGTYSNQPQHF.

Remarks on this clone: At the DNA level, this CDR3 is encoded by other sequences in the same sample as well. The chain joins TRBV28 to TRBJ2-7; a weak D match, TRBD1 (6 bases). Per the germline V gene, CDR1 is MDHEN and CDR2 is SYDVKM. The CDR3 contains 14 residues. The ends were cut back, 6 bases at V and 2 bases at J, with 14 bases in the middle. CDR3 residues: CASRPYRAPYEQYF. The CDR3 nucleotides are TGTGCCAGCAGACCTTACAGGGCCCCCTACGAGCAGTACTTC.

Written as DNA, the CDR3 is TGCGCCAGCAGCCAATTTTTAAACCTCGGGAGCTACACCTTC. Its translation: CASSQFLNLGSYTF. This chain links TRBV4-1 with TRBJ1-2; D unresolved. The CDR3 has 14 residues. V shed 2 bases and J shed 9 bases, with 16 bases lying between them. Per germline, CDR1 MGHRA and CDR2 YSYEKL.

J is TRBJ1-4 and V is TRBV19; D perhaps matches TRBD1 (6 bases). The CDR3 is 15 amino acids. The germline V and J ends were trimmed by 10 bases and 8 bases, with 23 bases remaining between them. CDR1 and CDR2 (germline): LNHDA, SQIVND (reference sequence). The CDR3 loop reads CATSPGQPGVEKLFF. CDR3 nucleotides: TGTGCCACTAGCCCCGGACAGCCCGGGGTGGAAAAACTGTTTTTT. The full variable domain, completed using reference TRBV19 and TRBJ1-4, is DGGITQSPKYLFRKEGQNVTLSCEQNLNHDAMYWYRQDPGQGLRLIYYSQIVNDFQKGDIAEGYSVSREKKESFPLTVTSAQKNPTAFYLCATSPGQPGVEKLFFGSGTQLSVL.

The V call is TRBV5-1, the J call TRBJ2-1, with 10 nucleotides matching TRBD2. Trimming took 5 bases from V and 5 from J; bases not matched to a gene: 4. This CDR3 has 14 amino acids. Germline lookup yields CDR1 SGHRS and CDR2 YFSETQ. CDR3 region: CASRLAGAHNEQFF. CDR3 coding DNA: TGCGCCAGCAGGCTAGCGGGAGCCCACAATGAGCAGTTCTTC.

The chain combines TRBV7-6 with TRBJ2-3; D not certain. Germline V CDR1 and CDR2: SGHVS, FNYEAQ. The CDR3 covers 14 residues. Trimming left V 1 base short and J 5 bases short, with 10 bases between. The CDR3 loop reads CASSLEASRDTQYF. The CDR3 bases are TGTGCCAGCAGCTTAGAAGCGAGTCGAGATACGCAGTATTTT.

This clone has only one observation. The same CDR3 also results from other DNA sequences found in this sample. The CDR3 region is CASSSGNQPQHF. CDR3 DNA sequence: TGTGCCAGCAGTTCAGGGAATCAGCCCCAGCATTTT. The chain couples TRBV28 to TRBJ1-5; D perhaps matches TRBD1 (5 bases). The CDR3 has 12 amino acids. The germline V gene has CDR1 MDHEN and CDR2 SYDVKM. The V end lost 4 bases, the J end lost 4 bases, and 5 bases lay between the germline ends.

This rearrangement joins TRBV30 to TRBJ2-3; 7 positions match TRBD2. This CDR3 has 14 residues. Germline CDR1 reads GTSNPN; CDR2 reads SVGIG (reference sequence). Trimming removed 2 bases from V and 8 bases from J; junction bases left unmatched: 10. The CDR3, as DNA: TGTGCCTGGAGTCTGGGAGGGAGGGCCTCTACGCAGTATTTT. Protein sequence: CAWSLGGRASTQYF.

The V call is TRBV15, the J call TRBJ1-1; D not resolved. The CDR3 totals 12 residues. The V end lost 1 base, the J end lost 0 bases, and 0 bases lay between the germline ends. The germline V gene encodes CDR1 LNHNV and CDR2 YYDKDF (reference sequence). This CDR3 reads CATSRVNTEAFF. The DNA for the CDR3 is TGTGCCACCAGCAGAGTGAACACTGAAGCTTTCTTT.

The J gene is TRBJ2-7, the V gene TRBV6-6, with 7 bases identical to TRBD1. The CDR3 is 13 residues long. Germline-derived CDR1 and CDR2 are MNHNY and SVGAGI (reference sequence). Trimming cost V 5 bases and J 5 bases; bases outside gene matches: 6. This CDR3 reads CASSLNRGHEQYF. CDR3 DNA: TGTGCCAGCAGTCTAAACAGGGGCCACGAGCAGTACTTC.

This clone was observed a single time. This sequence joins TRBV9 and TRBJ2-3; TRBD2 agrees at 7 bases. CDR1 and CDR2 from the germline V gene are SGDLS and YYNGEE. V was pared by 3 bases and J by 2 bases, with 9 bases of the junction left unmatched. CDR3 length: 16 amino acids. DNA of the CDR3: TGTGCCAGCAGCGGAACCGGGACTAAAGTCACAGATACGCAGTATTTT. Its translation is CASSGTGTKVTDTQYF.

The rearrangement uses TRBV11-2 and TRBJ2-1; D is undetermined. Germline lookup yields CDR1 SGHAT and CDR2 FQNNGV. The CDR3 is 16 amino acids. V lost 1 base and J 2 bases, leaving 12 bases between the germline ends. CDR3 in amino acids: CASSLGIAFPYNEQFF. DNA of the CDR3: TGTGCCAGCAGCTTAGGTATTGCGTTTCCCTACAATGAGCAGTTCTTC. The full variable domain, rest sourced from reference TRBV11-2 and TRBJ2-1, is EAGVAQSPRYKIIEKRQSVAFWCNPISGHATLYWYQQILGQGPKLLIQFQNNGVVDDSQLPKDRFSAERLKGVDSTLKIQPAKLEDSAVYLCASSLGIAFPYNEQFFGPGTRLTVL.

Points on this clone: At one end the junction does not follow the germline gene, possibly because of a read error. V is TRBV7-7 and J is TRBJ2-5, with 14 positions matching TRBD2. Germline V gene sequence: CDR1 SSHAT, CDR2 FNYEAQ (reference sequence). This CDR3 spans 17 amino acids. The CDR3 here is CASSPGLAGGPQETQYF. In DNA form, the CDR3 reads TGTGCTAGCAGCCCTGGACTAGCGGGAGGCCCCCAAGAGACCCAGTACTTC.

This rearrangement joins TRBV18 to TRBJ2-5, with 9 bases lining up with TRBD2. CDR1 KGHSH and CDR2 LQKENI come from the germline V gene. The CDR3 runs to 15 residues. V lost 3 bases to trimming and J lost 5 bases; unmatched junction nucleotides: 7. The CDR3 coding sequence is TGTGCCAGCTCACCCGGACTAGCGTTATACGAGACCCAGTACTTC. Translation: CASSPGLALYETQYF.

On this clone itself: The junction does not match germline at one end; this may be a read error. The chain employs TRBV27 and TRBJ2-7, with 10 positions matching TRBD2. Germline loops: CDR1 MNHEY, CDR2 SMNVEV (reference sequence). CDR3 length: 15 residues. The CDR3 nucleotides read TGTGCCAGCAGTTCCTCTAGCGGGAGCTCCCACGAGCAGTACTTC. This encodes CASSSSSGSSHEQYF.

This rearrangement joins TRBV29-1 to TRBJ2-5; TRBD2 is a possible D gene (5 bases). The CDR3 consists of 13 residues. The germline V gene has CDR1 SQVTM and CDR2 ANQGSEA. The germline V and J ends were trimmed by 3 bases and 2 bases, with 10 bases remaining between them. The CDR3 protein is CSVESRGQETQYF. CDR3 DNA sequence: TGCAGCGTTGAGTCTCGAGGGCAAGAGACCCAGTACTTC.

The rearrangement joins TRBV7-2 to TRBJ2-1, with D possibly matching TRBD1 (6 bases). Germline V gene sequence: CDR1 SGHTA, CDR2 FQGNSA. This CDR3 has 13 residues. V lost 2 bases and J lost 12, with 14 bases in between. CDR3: CASSLNRVRWQFF. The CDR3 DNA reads TGTGCCAGCAGCTTAAACAGGGTGAGGTGGCAGTTCTTC.

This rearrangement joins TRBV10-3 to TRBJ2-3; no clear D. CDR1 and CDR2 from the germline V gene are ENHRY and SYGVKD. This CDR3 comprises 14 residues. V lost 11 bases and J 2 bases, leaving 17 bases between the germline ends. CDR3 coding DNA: TGTGCCTCCCCGACGTGGAGTTACACAGATACGCAGTATTTT. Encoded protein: CASPTWSYTDTQYF.

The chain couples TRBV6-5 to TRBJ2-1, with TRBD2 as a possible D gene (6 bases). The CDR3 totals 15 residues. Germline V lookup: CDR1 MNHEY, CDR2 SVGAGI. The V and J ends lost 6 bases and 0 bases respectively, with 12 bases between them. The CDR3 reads CASRAPGSSYNEQFF. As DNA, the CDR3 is TGTGCCAGCAGGGCCCCCGGGAGCTCCTACAATGAGCAGTTCTTC.

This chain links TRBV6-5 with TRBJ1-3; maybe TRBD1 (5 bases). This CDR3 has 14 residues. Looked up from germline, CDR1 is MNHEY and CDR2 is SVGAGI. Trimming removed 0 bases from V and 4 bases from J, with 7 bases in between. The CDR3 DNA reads TGTGCCAGCAGTTACTCTGGGGGAGGAAACACCATATATTTT. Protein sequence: CASSYSGGGNTIYF.

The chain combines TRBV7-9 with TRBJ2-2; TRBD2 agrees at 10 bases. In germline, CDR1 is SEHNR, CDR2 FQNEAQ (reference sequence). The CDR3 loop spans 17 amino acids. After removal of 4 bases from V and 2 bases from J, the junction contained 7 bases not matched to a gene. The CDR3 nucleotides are TGTGCCAGCAGCTCCCCCCTAGCGGGAGCCAACACCGGGGAGCTGTTTTTT. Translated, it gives CASSSPLAGANTGELFF.

The CDR3 DNA sequence: TGTGCCAGTTTACGGACCGGGACTAGCACCGGGGAGCTGTTTTTT. It is translated as CASLRTGTSTGELFF. The J gene is TRBJ2-2, the V gene TRBV19, with 8 positions matching TRBD2. Germline CDR1 LNHDA, CDR2 SQIVND (reference sequence). Trimming took 8 bases from V and 4 from J; bases not matched to a gene: 9. The CDR3 loop spans 15 amino acids.

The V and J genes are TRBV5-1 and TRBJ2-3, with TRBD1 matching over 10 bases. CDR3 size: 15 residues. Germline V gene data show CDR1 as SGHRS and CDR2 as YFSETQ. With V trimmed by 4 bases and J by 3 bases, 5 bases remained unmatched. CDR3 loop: CASSRGTGATDTQYF. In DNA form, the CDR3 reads TGCGCCAGCAGCCGAGGGACAGGGGCAACAGATACGCAGTATTTT.

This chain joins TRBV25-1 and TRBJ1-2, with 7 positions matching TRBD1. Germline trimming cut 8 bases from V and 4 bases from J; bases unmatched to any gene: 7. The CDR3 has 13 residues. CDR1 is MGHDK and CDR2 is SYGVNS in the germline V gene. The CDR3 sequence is CASGMAGGYGYTF. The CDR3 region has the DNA TGTGCCAGCGGGATGGCAGGGGGCTATGGCTACACCTTC.

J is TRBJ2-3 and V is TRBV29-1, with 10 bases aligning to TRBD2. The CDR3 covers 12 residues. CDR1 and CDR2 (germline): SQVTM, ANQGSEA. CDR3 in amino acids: CRDSGRTGTQYF. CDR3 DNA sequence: TGCAGAGATAGCGGGAGGACGGGTACGCAGTATTTT.